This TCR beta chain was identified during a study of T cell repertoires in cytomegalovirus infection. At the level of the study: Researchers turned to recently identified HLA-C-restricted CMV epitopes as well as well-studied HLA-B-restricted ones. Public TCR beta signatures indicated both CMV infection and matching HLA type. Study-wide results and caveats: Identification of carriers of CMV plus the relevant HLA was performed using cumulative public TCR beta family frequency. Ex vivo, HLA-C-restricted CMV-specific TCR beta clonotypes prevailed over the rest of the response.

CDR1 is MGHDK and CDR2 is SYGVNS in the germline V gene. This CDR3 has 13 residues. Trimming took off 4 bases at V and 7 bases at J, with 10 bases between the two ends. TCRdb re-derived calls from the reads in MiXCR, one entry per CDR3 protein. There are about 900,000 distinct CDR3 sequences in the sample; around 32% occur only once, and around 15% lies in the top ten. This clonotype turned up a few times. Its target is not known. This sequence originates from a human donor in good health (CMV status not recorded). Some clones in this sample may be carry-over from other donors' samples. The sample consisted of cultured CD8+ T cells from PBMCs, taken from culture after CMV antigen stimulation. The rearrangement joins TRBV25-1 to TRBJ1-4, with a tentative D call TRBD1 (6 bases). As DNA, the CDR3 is TGTGCCAGCAGTGGAGACAGGTCTGAAAAACTGTTTTTT. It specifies CASSGDRSEKLFF.